The clone carrying this TCR beta chain was counted at least ten times. Its antigen is not known. TCRbeta library preparation incorporated unique molecular identifiers. TCRdb called the PCR reads again in MiXCR, with one record for every CDR3 protein. Of approximately 200,000 distinct CDR3 sequences in the sample, about 6% were seen once. The data originate from a study of T-cell reconstitution after alpha-beta-depleted transplantation in children. The study's findings and limits: Surviving recipient T cells and thymic progenitors underlay high day-60 TCRbeta diversity in some patients.

Trimming pared 1 base from V and 1 base from J, leaving 8 bases between. The CDR3 totals 15 residues. This chain uses TRBV12-3 or TRBV12-4 with TRBJ1-5; D is perhaps TRBD1 (5 bases). This specimen consisted of PBMCs, obtained before TCRalphabeta/CD19-depleted stem cell transplant. The receptor was derived from a girl under three years old with combined immunodeficiency, due to receive a stem cell transplant. CDR3: CASSLGWGSNQPQHF. CDR3 DNA sequence: TGTGCCAGCAGTTTAGGGTGGGGGAGCAATCAGCCCCAGCATTTT.